The sample holds a few counts of the clone carrying this TCR beta chain. Its antigen is not identified. This entry is derived from a study of T cell responses to AZD1222 COVID-19 vaccine. Study as a whole: Timing groups of about 4 and about 12 weeks for second doses were pooled.

Sequencing used immunoSEQ multiplex PCR; TCRdb keeps in-frame clones, though not all of them. The sample lists roughly 140,000 clones, 70% to 90% seen once, with around 15% in the top ten. The length of the CDR3 is 14 residues. Per germline, CDR1 SGHRS and CDR2 YFSETQ. Trimming stripped 3 bases from V and 4 bases from J, with 11 bases between. General observations from the study: Repertoire sampling occurred only after the peak T cell response. The donors showed a predominance of white British ancestry and of females, with possible underestimation of clonal diversity.

Specimen: peripheral blood, collected on day 0 of AZD1222 vaccination. This chain connects TRBV5-1 to TRBJ1-5; D is perhaps TRBD1 (5 bases). The source is an adult in good health. The CDR3 loop is CASSWGQGNQPQHF. Here the CDR3 DNA reads TGCGCCAGCAGCTGGGGCCAGGGAAATCAGCCCCAGCATTTT.